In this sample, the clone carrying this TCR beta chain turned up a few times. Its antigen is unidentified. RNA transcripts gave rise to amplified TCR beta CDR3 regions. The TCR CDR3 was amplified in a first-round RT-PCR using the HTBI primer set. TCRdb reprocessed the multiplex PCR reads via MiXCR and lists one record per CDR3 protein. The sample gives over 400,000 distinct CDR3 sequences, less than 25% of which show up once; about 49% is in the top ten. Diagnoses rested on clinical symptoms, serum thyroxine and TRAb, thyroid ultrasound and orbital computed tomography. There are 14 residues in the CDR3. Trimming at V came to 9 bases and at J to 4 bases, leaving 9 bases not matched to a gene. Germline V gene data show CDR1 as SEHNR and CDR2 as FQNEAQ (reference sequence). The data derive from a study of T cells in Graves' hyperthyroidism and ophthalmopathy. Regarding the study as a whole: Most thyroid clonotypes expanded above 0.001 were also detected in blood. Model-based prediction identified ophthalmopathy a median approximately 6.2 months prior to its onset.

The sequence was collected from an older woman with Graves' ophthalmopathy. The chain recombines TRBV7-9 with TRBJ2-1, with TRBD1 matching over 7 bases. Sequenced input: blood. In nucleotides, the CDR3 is TGTGCCAGTCTACCACAGGGGCGGTACAATGAGCAGTTCTTC. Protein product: CASLPQGRYNEQFF. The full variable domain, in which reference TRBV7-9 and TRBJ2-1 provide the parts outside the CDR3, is DTGVSQNPRHKITKRGQNVTFRCDPISEHNRLYWYRQTLGQGPEFLTYFQNEAQLEKSRLLSDRFSAERPKGSFSTLEIQRTEQGDSAMYLCASLPQGRYNEQFFGPGTRLTVL.